This TCR beta chain was sequenced during a study of CD8+ T cells in alopecia areata. Study context: Percentage of affected scalp area was the basis on which treated patients' severity was scored.

Extracted from the samples, RNA was reverse transcribed into cDNA to serve as the sequencing template. Assay: immunoSEQ multiplex PCR; the TCRdb copy retains only in-frame clones and omits some. Altogether 160,000 or so clones are present, 55% to 75% being singletons, with the ten largest covering over 0.85%. Trimming took off 1 base at V and 2 bases at J, with 6 bases between the two ends. This CDR3 spans 15 amino acids. Germline values: CDR1 LNHNV, CDR2 YYDKDF (reference sequence). Treatment: oral pan-JAK inhibitor, 5-10 mg twice daily. Alopecia areata patients provided lesional scalp punch biopsies and peripheral blood. Isolation of CD4+ and CD8+ T cells from PBMCs was achieved by sorting.

This sample comprised CD4+ T cells sorted from blood, obtained at week 4, from a patient treated with tofacitinib. This clonotype was sampled from a human donor with alopecia areata. The V gene is TRBV15, the J gene TRBJ2-6, with D hard to call. CDR3 nucleotides: TGTGCCACCAGCAGAGTTTTGGCTGGGGCCAACGTCCTGACTTTC. This sequence encodes CATSRVLAGANVLTF.